In this sample, the clone carrying this T cell receptor (beta chain) turned up many times. Amplification of TCR beta CDR3 regions was performed using RNA transcripts as template. Carried out on the TCR CDR3, a first-round RT-PCR used the HTBI primer set. Using its own MiXCR run on the multiplex PCR reads, TCRdb lists one record per CDR3 protein. There are under 400,000 distinct CDR3 sequences in the sample; around a fifth occur only once, and 50% to 65% lies in the top ten. This sample stems from a study of T cells in Graves' hyperthyroidism and ophthalmopathy. Patients having uncontrolled infection, another autoimmune disease, pregnancy or lactation were not included. The germline CDR1 and CDR2 sequences are SGDLS and YYNGEE. This CDR3 contains 14 residues. V was pared by 0 bases and J by 5 bases, with 11 bases between.

The chain joins TRBV9 to TRBJ1-1; a possible D gene is TRBD1 (5 bases). The clonotype comes from a woman aged 45-65 years with Graves' hyperthyroidism. The sample was blood. CDR3: CASSVAAGGTEAFF. CDR3 DNA sequence: TGTGCCAGCAGCGTAGCCGCGGGGGGGACTGAAGCTTTCTTT. Looking up the rest from reference TRBV9 and TRBJ1-1 gives the full variable domain: DSGVTQTPKHLITATGQRVTLRCSPRSGDLSVYWYQQSLDQGLQFLIQYYNGEERAKGNILERFSAQQFPDLHSELNLSSLELGDSALYFCASSVAAGGTEAFFGQGTRLTVV.